This T cell receptor beta chain was sequenced in a study of cytomegalovirus exposure and HLA in healthy donors. With V trimmed by 5 bases and J by 4 bases, 9 bases remained unmatched. The CDR3 is made up of 15 amino acids. The V gene's germline CDR1 is SGHTA and CDR2 FQGTGA. Study findings and constraints: Cytomegalovirus-associated TCR beta chains were listed, numbering 150 to 200. Confirmation in vitro established that a few CMV-associated chains were specific for CMV antigens.

PCR amplification relied on 60 Vbeta primers (plus 13 Jbeta primers). In the source study's methods: Unique TCR beta chains numbered about 72 million in a later analysis, with some 9.9 million shared. Profiled with immunoSEQ multiplex PCR; TCRdb holds only in-frame clones, not every one. From that table come the V and J calls and clone size; the DNA was used to work out D and trimming. The sample consists of more than 85,000 clones, around 80% of them appearing once. This clone came up once. What it binds is unknown. The chain joins TRBV7-3 to TRBJ2-7; TRBD1 aligns across 9 bases. The specimen sequenced was PBMCs. This TCR was recovered from a woman aged 18-35 years in good health and CMV-seronegative. The CDR3 is CASSPSGQGPYEQYF. CDR3 sequence (DNA): TGTGCCAGCAGCCCCTCTGGACAGGGGCCGTACGAGCAGTACTTC.